This TCR beta chain was observed in a study of T cells after yellow fever vaccination. Overall study context: The SMART-Seq v4 Ultra Low Input method served to prepare the low-cell-number fractions. Whole-study results and caveats: Abundant clonotypes (contaminants from the bulk population) could be present in FACS-sorted repertoires. At around 95% for CD4 and 70% to 90% for CD8, most primary-vaccination clones showed up again after the booster.

A single record per CDR3 protein comes from TCRdb applying MiXCR to the 5' RACE reads. The sample has about 370,000 distinct CDR3 sequences, around 10% seen once. Germline loops: CDR1 DFQATT, CDR2 SNEGSKA (reference sequence). This CDR3 has 12 residues. About this clonotype itself: What it recognizes is unknown. An end of the junction does not agree with germline; a read error may underlie this.

Sequencing used PBMCs, obtained on the day of the first yellow fever vaccination. The rearrangement links TRBV20-1 to TRBJ2-7; either TRBD1 or TRBD2 may supply D (6 bases each). This sequence originates from a man between 18 and 35 years old who received the YFV17D yellow fever vaccine. Written as DNA, the CDR3 is TGCAGTGCTAGTGACAGGCCCCCTATCCGGGAGTTC. This encodes CSASDRPPIREF.